This entry lists 31 T cell receptor beta chains sequenced from one sample in a study of glioma-infiltrating T cells after dendritic cell vaccination. Time point of the sample: after dendritic cell vaccination, including at tumor progression/relapse. TCRdb keeps only in-frame clones here, not all; method: immunoSEQ multiplex PCR. Here the sample spans 80,000 to 95,000 clones, 85% being singletons. The sequenced sample was blood, obtained after dendritic cell vaccination. Every receptor here comes from a human donor with glioblastoma.

This chain connects TRBV27 to TRBJ1-5, with 7 bases lining up with TRBD1. Unmatched junction bases numbered 5, after V lost 6 bases and J lost 3 bases. Per the germline V gene, CDR1 is MNHEY and CDR2 is SMNVEV (reference sequence). The CDR3 has 14 residues. The CDR3 DNA reads TGTGCCAGCAGCCAGGGACAGCTCAATCAGCCCCAGCATTTT. Amino acids: CASSQGQLNQPQHF.

This clone came up a few times. The chain is built from TRBV11-2 and TRBJ2-7; 7 bases agree with TRBD2. CDR1 and CDR2 (germline): SGHAT, FQNNGV. Unmatched junction bases numbered 10, after V lost 0 bases and J lost 5 bases. The CDR3 runs to 16 residues. Written as DNA, the CDR3 is TGTGCCAGCAGCTTAGATCGGCTAGCGGTACGGCACGAGCAGTACTTC. The encoded protein is CASSLDRLAVRHEQYF.

The V gene is TRBV5-1, the J gene TRBJ2-5; 12 bases are a match to TRBD2. Germline lookup yields CDR1 SGHRS and CDR2 YFSETQ. The CDR3 has 14 residues. The junction had 10 bases not matched to a gene; V was cut back by 3 bases and J by 13 bases. The CDR3 coding sequence is TGCGCCAGCAGCTCCCGGACTAGCGGGGACCCTCCGTACTTC. The encoded protein is CASSSRTSGDPPYF.

The chain employs TRBV19 and TRBJ1-6; a weak D match, TRBD1 (5 bases). This CDR3 spans 14 amino acids. The germline V gene encodes CDR1 LNHDA and CDR2 SQIVND (reference sequence). Trimming stripped 7 bases from V and 7 bases from J, with 14 bases between. The CDR3 DNA follows: TGTGCCAGTAAGGTCGGCAGGGAAAATTCACCCCTCCACTTT. Translation: CASKVGRENSPLHF.

This chain joins TRBV29-1 and TRBJ2-1, with TRBD2 matching 11 bases. Per germline, CDR1 SQVTM and CDR2 ANQGSEA. V trimming: 1 base; J trimming: 8 bases; junction bases outside the gene matches: 10. The CDR3 length is 16 residues. The CDR3 DNA reads as TGCAGCGTTGAAGTTTTGACACTAGCGGGAGTCTATGAGCAGTTCTTC. Protein sequence: CSVEVLTLAGVYEQFF.

The chain combines TRBV4-1 with TRBJ2-5; 13 bases agree with TRBD2. The CDR3 contains 16 residues. The germline CDR1 and CDR2 sequences are MGHRA and YSYEKL. With V trimmed by 4 bases and J by 2 bases, 4 bases remained unmatched. CDR3 nucleotides: TGCGCCAGCAGCCCCCTGGGACTAGCGGGACAAGAGACCCAGTACTTC. Residues: CASSPLGLAGQETQYF.

V usage is TRBV16 and J usage is TRBJ1-5; D is unresolved. This CDR3 has 14 residues. V was pared by 5 bases and J by 2 bases, with 10 bases between. Germline V gene sequence: CDR1 KGHSY, CDR2 FQNENV. This CDR3 is CASSERGGNQPQHF. The DNA for the CDR3 is TGTGCCAGCAGCGAACGGGGTGGCAATCAGCCCCAGCATTTT.

As to this clone: Other DNA sequences from this sample encode an identical CDR3 as well. This chain links TRBV7-2 with TRBJ1-1, with D perhaps TRBD1 (5 bases). CDR1 and CDR2 from the germline V gene are SGHTA and FQGNSA. CDR3 length equals 14 residues. The V end was cut by 2 bases, the J end by 2 bases, with 9 bases between. The CDR3 bases are TGTGCCAGCAGCTTACGGCAGGGAAACACTGAAGCTTTCTTT. It yields the protein CASSLRQGNTEAFF. Full variable domain (remainder filled in from reference TRBV7-2 and TRBJ1-1): GAGVSQSPSNKVTEKGKDVELRCDPISGHTALYWYRQSLGQGLEFLIYFQGNSAPDKSGLPSDRFSAERTGGSVSTLTIQRTQQEDSAVYLCASSLRQGNTEAFFGQGTRLTVV.

V gene TRBV7-2 combines with J gene TRBJ2-2; 8 nucleotides match TRBD1. CDR3 length: 15 residues. V trimming: 5 bases; J trimming: 6 bases; junction bases outside the gene matches: 8. Germline loops: CDR1 SGHTA, CDR2 FQGNSA. CDR3 in amino acids: CASSPRTGSPGELFF. CDR3 sequence (DNA): TGTGCCAGCAGCCCCAGGACAGGGTCTCCCGGGGAGCTGTTTTTT.

The chain recombines TRBV10-2 with TRBJ2-3, with TRBD2 matching over 9 bases. Germline V gene lookup returns CDR1 WSHSY and CDR2 SAAADI. This CDR3 contains 14 residues. V lost 7 bases and J lost 0; bases outside the gene matches: 2. CDR3 bases: TGCGCCAGCATTCTAGCGGGGAGCACAGATACGCAGTATTTT. It yields the protein CASILAGSTDTQYF.

The V gene is TRBV7-3, the J gene TRBJ2-6, with 11 bases matching TRBD1. This CDR3 has 19 amino acids. The germline gives CDR1 SGHTA, CDR2 FQGTGA. After removal of 2 bases from V and 1 base from J, the junction contained 7 bases not matched to a gene. This chain's CDR3 is CASSLGQGAFESGANVLTF. CDR3 coding DNA: TGTGCCAGCAGCTTAGGACAGGGGGCGTTCGAATCTGGGGCCAACGTCCTGACTTTC.

The chain joins TRBV27 to TRBJ2-7; 8 nucleotides match TRBD2. V trimming: 5 bases; J trimming: 3 bases; junction bases outside the gene matches: 3. Germline loops: CDR1 MNHEY, CDR2 SMNVEV (reference sequence). The CDR3 is made up of 13 amino acids. This CDR3 reads CASSTGGNYEQYF. DNA for the CDR3: TGTGCCAGCAGTACGGGGGGGAACTACGAGCAGTACTTC.

V usage is TRBV7-3 and J usage is TRBJ2-2; 9 bases fit TRBD2. The CDR3 consists of 14 residues. J lost 5 bases, V lost 6 bases, and 4 bases had no gene match. Germline values: CDR1 SGHTA, CDR2 FQGTGA. The CDR3 spells CASRLAGQTGELFF. CDR3 DNA: TGTGCCAGCAGGCTAGCGGGACAAACCGGGGAGCTGTTTTTT.

This clone was observed a single time. The gene calls are TRBV7-2 and TRBJ2-7, with a tentative D call TRBD1 (6 bases). The CDR3 extends over 15 amino acids. Germline CDR1 is SGHTA and CDR2 is FQGNSA. The ends were cut back, 1 base at V and 6 bases at J, with 16 bases in the middle. The chain's CDR3 is CASSLDVLRGIEQYF. CDR3 nucleotide sequence: TGTGCCAGCAGCTTAGATGTACTAAGGGGGATCGAGCAGTACTTC.

This chain uses TRBV5-5 with TRBJ2-7; D may be TRBD2 (5 bases). Trimming pared 1 base from V and 4 bases from J, leaving 12 bases between. Germline CDR1 is SGHKS and CDR2 is YYEKEE (reference sequence). This CDR3 comprises 14 residues. In DNA, the CDR3 is TGTGCCAGCAGCTTGTTTCGGACTCATTACGAGCAGTACTTC. It yields the protein CASSLFRTHYEQYF.

The chain uses TRBV5-1 and TRBJ2-3, with TRBD2 as a possible D gene (6 bases). V lost 4 bases to trimming and J lost 2 bases, with 14 bases between them. Germline CDR1 reads SGHRS; CDR2 reads YFSETQ. The CDR3 is made up of 15 amino acids. The CDR3 loop reads CASSVAPGDTDTQYF. Here the CDR3 DNA reads TGCGCCAGCAGCGTAGCGCCGGGGGACACAGATACGCAGTATTTT.

The chain uses TRBV7-2 and TRBJ2-5, with TRBD2 matching over 15 bases. Germline CDR1 is SGHTA and CDR2 is FQGNSA. The J segment lost 4 bases and the V segment lost 5 bases, leaving 5 bases of the junction unmatched. CDR3 length: 16 residues. This chain's CDR3 is CASSLRTSGGAETQYF. The CDR3 bases are TGTGCCAGCAGCCTAAGGACTAGCGGGGGGGCAGAGACCCAGTACTTC.

The V call is TRBV6-1, the J call TRBJ2-5; 9 nucleotides agree with TRBD2. The CDR3 covers 16 residues. V trimming: 1 base; J trimming: 5 bases; junction bases outside the gene matches: 8. Germline CDR1 is MNHNS and CDR2 is SASEGT. The CDR3 protein is CASSEVLAGGRETQYF. CDR3 DNA: TGTGCCAGCAGTGAAGTCTTGGCGGGAGGGCGCGAGACCCAGTACTTC.

The CDR3 region is CASRRQFNYGYTF. For the CDR3, the DNA is TGTGCCAGCAGGCGACAGTTTAACTATGGCTACACCTTC. This chain connects TRBV28 to TRBJ1-2; tentative D call: TRBD1 (5 bases). The germline V gene has CDR1 MDHEN and CDR2 SYDVKM. V was clipped by 6 bases and J by 1 base, with 9 bases between them. CDR3 length: 13 residues.

This clone was counted a single time. The V call is TRBV6-5, the J call TRBJ1-1; TRBD1 agrees at 8 bases. The CDR3 consists of 14 residues. Germline assignment: CDR1 MNHEY and CDR2 SVGAGI. The V and J ends lost 2 bases and 1 base, in that order; junction bases with no gene match: 0. Here the CDR3 reads CASSYGQGNTEAFF. Here the CDR3 DNA reads TGTGCCAGCAGTTACGGACAGGGGAACACTGAAGCTTTCTTT.

The chain joins TRBV5-1 to TRBJ2-7; 9 nucleotides line up with TRBD1. Losses at the gene ends were 3 bases for V and 4 bases for J; bases not matched to a gene: 14. The germline CDR1 and CDR2 sequences are SGHRS and YFSETQ. The CDR3 length is 17 residues. In DNA form, the CDR3 reads TGCGCCAGCAGCTCGGGACAGGGCTATCGAGGCGGGTACGAGCAGTACTTC. Amino acid sequence: CASSSGQGYRGGYEQYF. The full variable domain, its missing parts supplied by reference TRBV5-1 and TRBJ2-7, is KAGVTQTPRYLIKTRGQQVTLSCSPISGHRSVSWYQQTPGQGLQFLFEYFSETQRNKGNFPGRFSGRQFSNSRSEMNVSTLELGDSALYLCASSSGQGYRGGYEQYFGPGTRLTVT.

Of note for this clone: One end of the junction is discordant with germline, which a read error may explain. The rearrangement joins TRBV11-2 to TRBJ2-7; 7 bases line up with TRBD2. This CDR3 is 13 amino acids long. Looked up from germline, CDR1 is SGHAT and CDR2 is FQNNGV. CDR3 DNA: TGTGCCAGCAGCTTAATCGCGGGAGCCCTCCTGGACTTC. This encodes CASSLIAGALLDF.

This clone appeared a few times. This chain uses TRBV4-3 with TRBJ1-1; D gene unclear. Germline CDR1 reads LGHNA; CDR2 reads YSLEER. The germline V and J ends were trimmed by 1 base and 3 bases, with 9 bases remaining between them. The CDR3 extends over 14 amino acids. The CDR3 DNA sequence: TGCGCCAGCAGCCAAGGAGTACGGGACACTGAAGCTTTCTTT. Translating gives CASSQGVRDTEAFF.

This clone showed up just once. This chain joins TRBV5-8 and TRBJ2-1; D is unclear. Deletions cut 3 bases from V and 3 bases from J, with 7 bases between. The CDR3 is made up of 13 amino acids. Germline V gives CDR1 SGHTS, CDR2 YDEGEE. CDR3 loop: CASSSFGYNEQFF. The CDR3 DNA follows: TGTGCCAGCAGCTCGTTCGGCTACAATGAGCAGTTCTTC. Supplemented by reference TRBV5-8 and TRBJ2-1, the full variable domain reads EAGVTQSPTHLIKTRGQQATLRCSPISGHTSVYWYQQALGLGLQFLLWYDEGEERNRGNFPPRFSGRQFPNYSSELNVNALELEDSALYLCASSSFGYNEQFFGPGTRLTVL.

The rearrangement links TRBV19 to TRBJ1-1, with 9 bases that match TRBD1. Germline loops: CDR1 LNHDA, CDR2 SQIVND (reference sequence). This CDR3 comprises 17 residues. The V and J ends lost 2 bases and 0 bases, in that order; junction bases with no gene match: 7. Here the CDR3 reads CASSIRQGGRVNTEAFF. The CDR3 DNA reads TGTGCCAGTAGTATAAGACAGGGGGGTCGGGTGAACACTGAAGCTTTCTTT.

V and J are TRBV6-5 and TRBJ2-2; 9 bases match TRBD2. J was trimmed by 4 bases and V by 2 bases; bases with no gene match: 2. The CDR3 is made up of 15 amino acids. Germline V CDR1 and CDR2: MNHEY, SVGAGI. The CDR3 protein is CASSYAGGGTGELFF. The CDR3 DNA sequence: TGTGCCAGCAGTTACGCGGGAGGGGGCACCGGGGAGCTGTTTTTT.

This chain uses TRBV18 with TRBJ1-1; 9 bases are a match to TRBD1. The germline CDR1 and CDR2 sequences are KGHSH and LQKENI. The CDR3 runs 16 residues. Trimming at V came to 2 bases and at J to 0 bases, leaving 4 bases not matched to a gene. The CDR3 DNA sequence: TGTGCCAGCTCACCAAGACAGGGGGGCATGAACACTGAAGCTTTCTTT. Translation gives CASSPRQGGMNTEAFF.

The chain joins TRBV6-1 to TRBJ1-2; D is possibly TRBD1 (6 bases). Germline-derived CDR1 and CDR2 are MNHNS and SASEGT. The CDR3 consists of 19 residues. Trimming removed 1 base at V and 1 base at J, with 22 bases between. For the CDR3, the DNA is TGTGCCAGCAGTGAAGTTTATGGGACATACGGCCGTCTTAACTATGGCTACACCTTC. Residues: CASSEVYGTYGRLNYGYTF.

The chain recombines TRBV2 with TRBJ2-7, with 7 positions matching TRBD1. V was pared by 6 bases and J by 3 bases, with 2 bases of the junction left unmatched. Germline V gives CDR1 SNHLY, CDR2 FYNNEI. CDR3 size: 12 residues. The CDR3: CASSRGSYEQYF. In DNA form, the CDR3 reads TGTGCCAGCAGCAGGGGGAGCTACGAGCAGTACTTC.

Only one count was recorded for this clone. The V gene is TRBV4-1, the J gene TRBJ1-2; TRBD1 matches 9 bases. The junction had 11 bases not matched to a gene; V was cut back by 4 bases and J by 2 bases. The length of the CDR3 is 17 residues. Germline V gene sequence: CDR1 MGHRA, CDR2 YSYEKL. The CDR3 region is CASSRRTGEGQNYGYTF. The CDR3 DNA reads as TGCGCCAGCAGCCGTAGGACAGGGGAAGGGCAGAACTATGGCTACACCTTC.

The chain employs TRBV7-6 and TRBJ1-3, with D tentatively TRBD1 (5 bases). The CDR3 length is 15 residues. Trimming took 4 bases from V and 0 from J, leaving 10 bases between them. Germline V gives CDR1 SGHVS, CDR2 FNYEAQ. This CDR3 reads CASSSPTDSGNTIYF. The CDR3, as DNA: TGTGCCAGCAGCTCCCCGACAGACTCTGGAAACACCATATATTTT.